The rows below give T cell receptor beta chains drawn from one sample of a study of Ad26.COV2.S vaccination and SARS-CoV-2 variants. Sequenced by immunoSEQ multiplex PCR; TCRdb stores in-frame clones only, minus some. The sample lists 300,000 to 350,000 clones, around 89% seen once, with approximately 5% in the top ten. This sample comprised peripheral blood, obtained in a trial of Ad26.COV2.S vaccine versus placebo. The receptors were sampled from a person aged 18-60 years who received the Ad26.COV2.S COVID-19 vaccine or a placebo. Each CDR3 is given with its conserved first and last residue. D genes are given only for firm matches. A clone size is listed for some rows: how often the clone was seen (once, few, many), or a class if it is expanded.

v_gene	abundance	d_gene	j_gene	len	CDR3aa	CDR3nt
TRBV5-4	.	.	TRBJ2-7	14	CASSSIPDPYEQYF	TGTGCCAGCAGCTCAATACCGGACCCCTACGAGCAGTACTTC
TRBV4-1	.	.	TRBJ2-5	17	CASSPQNRLAGGETQYF	TGCGCCAGCAGCCCCCAAAATCGACTAGCAGGGGGAGAGACCCAGTACTTC
TRBV9	.	.	TRBJ1-2	14	CASSVGEGTYGYTF	TGTGCCAGCAGCGTAGGGGAGGGGACCTATGGCTACACCTTC
TRBV7-2	.	.	TRBJ2-3	16	CASSLATGLGTDTQYF	TGTGCCAGCAGCTTAGCAACGGGGCTGGGAACAGATACGCAGTATTTT
TRBV21-1	.	.	TRBJ1-1	18	CASSKYAGTVPMNTEAFF	TGTGCCAGCAGCAAATACGCCGGGACAGTCCCCATGAACACTGAAGCTTTCTTT
TRBV4-1	few	TRBD1	TRBJ2-7	14	CASSQDRGGYEQYF	TGCGCCAGCAGCCAGGACAGGGGTGGTTACGAGCAGTACTTC
TRBV18	.	.	TRBJ1-1	16	CASSPTGHKRNTEAFF	TGTGCCAGCTCACCTACGGGACACAAAAGAAACACTGAAGCTTTCTTT
TRBV19	.	.	TRBJ1-5	16	CASTPAGEGYNQPQHF	TGTGCCAGTACCCCCGCCGGAGAGGGTTACAATCAGCCCCAGCATTTT
TRBV28	.	TRBD1	TRBJ1-5	14	CASSHRDRGQPQHF	TGTGCCAGCAGTCACCGGGACAGGGGGCAGCCCCAGCATTTT
TRBV7-9	.	TRBD1	TRBJ2-7	12	CASSRQGYEQYF	TGTGCCAGCAGTCGACAGGGGTACGAGCAGTACTTC
TRBV7-6	.	TRBD2	TRBJ2-3	14	CASSYGTSGDTQYF	TGTGCCAGCAGCTATGGGACTAGCGGGGACACGCAGTATTTT
TRBV5-1	.	.	TRBJ2-7	14	CASSLVIGIGEQYF	TGCGCCAGCAGCTTGGTTATCGGTATAGGGGAGCAGTACTTC
TRBV10-2	few	.	TRBJ1-1	12	CASSDRVTEAFF	TGCGCCAGCAGTGACAGGGTCACTGAAGCTTTCTTT
TRBV18	.	.	TRBJ1-1	16	CASSPSQGRGNTEAFF	TGTGCCAGCTCACCCTCACAGGGTCGAGGGAACACTGAAGCTTTCTTT
TRBV10-3	.	.	TRBJ2-3	14	CAISGQGWVDTQYF	TGTGCCATCAGTGGGCAGGGTTGGGTAGATACGCAGTATTTT
TRBV5-1	.	.	TRBJ1-1	14	CASSLGPGSTEAFF	TGCGCCAGCAGCTTGGGGCCAGGGAGCACTGAAGCTTTCTTT
TRBV7-2	.	.	TRBJ2-1	13	CASSSGAANEQFF	TGTGCCAGCAGCTCCGGAGCGGCCAATGAGCAGTTCTTC
TRBV3-1/TRBV3-2	.	TRBD1	TRBJ1-4	14	CASNNRGVDEKLFF	TGTGCCAGCAACAACAGGGGGGTTGATGAAAAACTGTTTTTT
TRBV3-1/TRBV3-2	.	.	TRBJ1-2	15	CASSQEWGAGYGYTF	TGTGCCAGCAGCCAAGAGTGGGGCGCCGGGTATGGCTACACCTTC
TRBV13	.	.	TRBJ1-2	13	CASSLRGDNGYTF	TGTGCCAGCAGCTTACGGGGGGATAATGGCTACACCTTC
TRBV19	.	.	TRBJ2-2	13	CASKASGYGELFF	TGTGCCAGTAAAGCCTCAGGGTACGGGGAGCTGTTTTTT
TRBV19	.	.	TRBJ2-7	12	CASSDSPYEQYF	TGTGCCAGTTCGGACAGTCCCTACGAGCAGTACTTC
TRBV4-1	once	TRBD2	TRBJ2-7	16	CASSQELAGLSYEQYF	TGCGCCAGCAGCCAAGAACTAGCGGGTCTCTCCTACGAGCAGTACTTC
TRBV28	.	.	TRBJ2-7	15	CASSLLGFPTYEQYF	TGTGCCAGCAGTTTATTGGGGTTTCCGACCTACGAGCAGTACTTC
TRBV24-1	.	.	TRBJ2-2	17	CATSDSGGRANTGELFF	TGTGCCACCAGTGATTCCGGCGGCAGAGCGAACACCGGGGAGCTGTTTTTT
TRBV5-5	.	.	TRBJ2-7	13	CASSANNAYEQYF	TGTGCCAGCAGCGCAAATAATGCCTACGAGCAGTACTTC
TRBV14	.	TRBD2	TRBJ2-5	17	CASSQAQLAGVEETQYF	TGTGCCAGCAGCCAAGCACAGCTAGCGGGAGTTGAAGAGACCCAGTACTTC
TRBV11-2	few	.	TRBJ1-1	15	CASSPQGRAGTEAFF	TGTGCCAGCAGCCCACAGGGACGGGCTGGCACTGAAGCTTTCTTT
TRBV9	.	.	TRBJ1-2	11	CASSSPSGYTF	TGTGCCAGCAGCTCCCCTAGTGGCTACACCTTC
TRBV18	few	.	TRBJ1-6	15	CASSRASPDNSPLHF	TGTGCCAGCTCACGGGCCAGCCCCGATAATTCACCCCTCCACTTT
TRBV6-2/TRBV6-3	.	TRBD1	TRBJ2-1	16	CASSPLTGGASNEQFF	TGTGCCAGCAGCCCCCTGACAGGGGGCGCGTCAAATGAGCAGTTCTTC
TRBV6-5	.	.	TRBJ1-1	14	CASSYAAMNTEAFF	TGTGCCAGCAGTTACGCAGCGATGAACACTGAAGCTTTCTTT
TRBV5-1	.	TRBD2	TRBJ2-6	21	CASSLVGPGLAGNSGANVLTF	TGCGCCAGCAGCTTGGTTGGCCCGGGACTAGCGGGCAACTCTGGGGCCAACGTCCTGACTTTC
TRBV7-9	once	TRBD1	TRBJ2-1	15	CASSAGTGTYNEQFF	TGTGCCAGCAGCGCCGGGACAGGGACCTACAATGAGCAGTTCTTC
TRBV5-8	.	.	TRBJ1-2	14	CASSLSRANYGYTF	TGTGCCAGCAGCTTGTCTAGGGCTAACTATGGCTACACCTTC
TRBV27	.	.	TRBJ1-5	14	CASSPRGSNQPQHF	TGTGCCAGCAGTCCCAGGGGTAGCAATCAGCCCCAGCATTTT
TRBV5-1	.	.	TRBJ2-2	15	CASSLVQANTGELFF	TGCGCCAGCAGCTTGGTACAGGCGAACACCGGGGAGCTGTTTTTT
TRBV28	.	.	TRBJ2-1	15	CASNVRGVSYNEQFF	TGTGCCAGCAACGTCCGGGGCGTGAGCTACAATGAGCAGTTCTTC
TRBV9	.	TRBD2	TRBJ2-2	15	CASSPRTSYAGELFF	TGTGCCAGCAGCCCTCGGACTAGCTATGCCGGGGAGCTGTTTTTT
TRBV19	few	.	TRBJ1-3	14	CASIDNPRGNTIYF	TGTGCCAGTATCGATAACCCAAGGGGAAACACCATATATTTT
TRBV2	.	TRBD1	TRBJ1-1	13	CASSGTGEDKAFF	TGTGCCAGCAGTGGGACAGGGGAAGATAAAGCTTTCTTT
TRBV28	.	.	TRBJ1-5	12	CASYRANQPQHF	TGTGCCAGTTACAGAGCGAATCAGCCCCAGCATTTT
TRBV25-1	.	TRBD1	TRBJ1-4	16	CASSESLGTGTEKLFF	TGTGCCAGCAGTGAATCCCTCGGGACAGGTACCGAAAAACTGTTTTTT
TRBV30	.	.	TRBJ2-7	16	CAWSFPPGSVSYEQYF	TGTGCCTGGAGTTTTCCGCCGGGTAGCGTTTCCTACGAGCAGTACTTC
TRBV7-2	.	.	TRBJ1-4	16	CASSLAPQAFNEKLFF	TGTGCCAGCAGCTTAGCCCCCCAGGCCTTTAATGAAAAACTGTTTTTT
TRBV10-2	.	TRBD1	TRBJ2-1	15	CASRQAGQEYNEQFF	TGCGCCAGCAGACAGGCGGGACAGGAGTACAATGAGCAGTTCTTC
TRBV6-1	.	.	TRBJ1-6	14	CASSEVRGNSPLHF	TGTGCCAGCAGTGAAGTCCGGGGGAATTCACCCCTCCACTTT
TRBV2	.	.	TRBJ2-5	13	CASNLWEGETQYF	TGTGCCAGCAACTTGTGGGAAGGAGAGACCCAGTACTTC
TRBV28	once	.	TRBJ2-5	13	CASSFRGTETQYF	TGTGCCAGCAGTTTTCGGGGGACTGAGACCCAGTACTTC
TRBV14	.	.	TRBJ1-1	12	CASSQGFTEAFF	TGTGCCAGCAGCCAGGGGTTCACTGAAGCTTTCTTT
TRBV6-5	.	.	TRBJ2-7	15	CASSFSSGIYYEQYF	TGTGCCAGCAGTTTTAGTAGCGGTATTTACTACGAGCAGTACTTC
TRBV10-1	.	TRBD1	TRBJ2-7	15	CASSDHRGPSYEQYF	TGCGCCAGCAGTGACCACAGGGGGCCCTCCTACGAGCAGTACTTC
TRBV27	once	.	TRBJ2-2	15	CASSVGGANTGELFF	TGTGCCAGCAGTGTAGGAGGGGCGAACACCGGGGAGCTGTTTTTT
TRBV4-2	.	.	TRBJ2-7	13	CASSQDEATEQYF	TGTGCCAGCAGCCAAGATGAAGCAACCGAGCAGTACTTC
TRBV5-4	.	TRBD1	TRBJ2-5	15	CASSLSGTEQETQYF	TGTGCCAGCAGCTTATCCGGGACAGAACAAGAGACCCAGTACTTC
TRBV5-1	.	.	TRBJ1-2	12	CASSSDSWGYTF	TGCGCCAGCTCTTCGGACAGTTGGGGCTACACCTTC